The entry that follows covers one T cell receptor beta chain sequence. The data are from a study of blood T cell repertoires in COVID-19. From germline, CDR1 is ENHRY and CDR2 SYGVKD. CDR3 length: 17 residues. J gave up 7 bases and V 0 bases, and 3 bases lay outside the gene matches. Sequencing used immunoSEQ multiplex PCR; TCRdb keeps in-frame clones, though not all of them. The repertoire holds about 300,000 clones, with roughly 91% as singletons. The chain recombines TRBV10-3 with TRBJ2-1, with 16 bases identical to TRBD2. The sample comprised PBMCs or T cells enriched from blood (not recorded which). The TCR comes from a woman in her forties or fifties who had been exposed to COVID-19. The CDR3 loop is CAISESTGLAGGNEQFF. The CDR3 DNA is TGTGCCATCAGTGAGTCGACGGGACTAGCGGGGGGGAATGAGCAGTTCTTC.